This T cell receptor (beta chain) was recovered during a study of STAT3 mutations in large granular lymphocyte leukemia. General observations from the study: Every T-cell large granular lymphocyte leukemia patient had at least one immunodominant TCR beta clonotype.

Remarks on this clone: The target antigen is unknown.

Repertoires were generated with immunoSEQ multiplex PCR, while TCRdb's copy carries only in-frame clones and drops some. The table includes about 3,200 clones, roughly 88% detected once. This CDR3 has 14 residues. The V end lost 2 bases, the J end lost 2 bases, and 9 bases lay between the germline ends. The germline gives CDR1 SGHDN, CDR2 FVKESK. The chain links TRBV14 to TRBJ1-1; D is unclear. The origin of this receptor is a man in his forties with T-cell large granular lymphocyte leukemia. Some clones in this sample may be carry-over from other donors' samples. Material for sequencing was peripheral blood mononuclear cells. The CDR3 DNA reads TGTGCCAGCAGCCAAATCGGGGTCAACACTGAAGCTTTCTTT. Translation: CASSQIGVNTEAFF.